This entry concerns a single T cell receptor (beta chain). Its antigen is not known. Two oligonucleotides, mixed equimolar, formed the beta constant-region primer covering TRBC1 and TRBC2. Ligated cDNA was amplified by four rounds of PCR with nested alpha and beta constant-region primers and SP2. TCRdb processed the UMI-ligation and nested PCR reads anew with MiXCR; each CDR3 protein has one entry. Here the sample spans about 90,000 distinct CDR3 sequences, about 11% being singletons. These data are taken from a study of naive and memory T cell subsets. Study-wide results and caveats: TCR abundance followed a power law differing between naive and memory subsets. Especially in CD8 cells, naive repertoires contained a few larger clonotypes, possibly CD45RA-re-expressing memory cells.

The V gene's germline CDR1 is SGHTA and CDR2 FQGNSA. V lost 5 bases and J lost 8, with 13 bases in between. The CDR3 has 13 residues. The receptor comes from a human donor in good health. The material sequenced was naive CD4+ T cells from blood. This chain joins TRBV7-2 and TRBJ1-5; no firm D call. The CDR3 nucleotides read TGTGCCAGCAGCCCAAGGTCGGGCAAGCCCCAGCATTTT. Protein product: CASSPRSGKPQHF.